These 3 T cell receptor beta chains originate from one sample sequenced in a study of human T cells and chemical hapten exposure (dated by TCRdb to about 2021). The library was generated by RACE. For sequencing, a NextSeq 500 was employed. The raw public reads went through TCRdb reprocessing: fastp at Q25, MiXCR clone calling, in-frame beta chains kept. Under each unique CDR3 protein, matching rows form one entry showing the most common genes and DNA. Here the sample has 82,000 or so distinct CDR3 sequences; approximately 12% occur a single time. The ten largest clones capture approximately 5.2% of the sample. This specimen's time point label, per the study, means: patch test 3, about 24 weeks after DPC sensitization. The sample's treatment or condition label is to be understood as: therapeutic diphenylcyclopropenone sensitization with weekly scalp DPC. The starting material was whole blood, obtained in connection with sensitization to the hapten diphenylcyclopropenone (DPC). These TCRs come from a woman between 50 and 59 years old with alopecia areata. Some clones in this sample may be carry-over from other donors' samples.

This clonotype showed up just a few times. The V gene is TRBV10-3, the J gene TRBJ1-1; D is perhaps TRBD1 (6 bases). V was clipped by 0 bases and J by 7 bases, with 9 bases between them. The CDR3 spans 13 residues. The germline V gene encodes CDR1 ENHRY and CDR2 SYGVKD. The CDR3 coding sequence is TGTGCCATCAGTGAGTCGCAGGGGAATGAAGCTTTCTTT. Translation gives CAISESQGNEAFF.

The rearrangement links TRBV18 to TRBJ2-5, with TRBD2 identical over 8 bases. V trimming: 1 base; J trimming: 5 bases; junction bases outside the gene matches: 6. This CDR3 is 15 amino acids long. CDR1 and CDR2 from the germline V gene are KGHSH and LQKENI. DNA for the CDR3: TGTGCCAGCTCACCACTCGCGGGGGGCTCGGAGACCCAGTACTTC. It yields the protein CASSPLAGGSETQYF.

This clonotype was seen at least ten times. The chain's CDR3 is CASRLIRGEQFF. The CDR3 nucleotides are TGTGCCAGCAGATTAATTCGCGGGGAGCAGTTCTTC. The chain couples TRBV6-6 to TRBJ2-1; maybe TRBD2 (5 bases). The ends were cut back, 6 bases at V and 10 bases at J, with 13 bases in the middle. This CDR3 is built from 12 residues. Germline lookup yields CDR1 MNHNY and CDR2 SVGAGI (reference sequence).